The clone carrying this TCR beta chain has only one observation. Its antigen is still unknown. In the PCR, 60 Vbeta and 13 Jbeta primers were used. TCRdb keeps only in-frame clones here, not all; method: immunoSEQ multiplex PCR. The table records about 130,000 clones, approximately 80% of them present only once. These data are taken from a study of cytomegalovirus exposure and HLA in healthy donors. Study-wide results and caveats: A few CMV-associated chains proved CMV antigen-specific in vitro.

This CDR3 contains 12 residues. The germline V gene encodes CDR1 SNHLY and CDR2 FYNNEI. Trimming at V came to 4 bases and at J to 6 bases, leaving 1 base not matched to a gene. This chain joins TRBV2 and TRBJ1-1; the match to TRBD1 covers 8 bases. The TCR comes from a man aged 45-60 years in good health and CMV-seronegative. The source material was PBMCs. Here the CDR3 reads CASSAQGAEAFF. Here the CDR3 DNA reads TGTGCCAGCAGTGCACAGGGGGCTGAAGCTTTCTTT. The whole variable domain, remainder taken from reference TRBV2 and TRBJ1-1, is EPEVTQTPSHQVTQMGQEVILRCVPISNHLYFYWYRQILGQKVEFLVSFYNNEISEKSEIFDDQFSVERPDGSNFTLKIRSTKLEDSAMYFCASSAQGAEAFFGQGTRLTVV.